The 5 T cell receptor beta chains below all came from one sample that was sequenced in a study of OX40 agonist ivuxolimab in advanced cancers. Sequencing was performed with immunoSEQ multiplex PCR; in TCRdb, only in-frame clones are kept and a portion is missing. This table has 55,000 to 70,000 clones, about nine tenths appearing once. The sequencing here drew on CD4+ or CD8+ T cells sorted from blood, taken in a trial of the OX40 agonist ivuxolimab. The source is an adult with an advanced solid tumor such as melanoma, head and neck, liver or kidney cancer.

The V call is TRBV5-1, the J call TRBJ2-3; a weak D match, TRBD1 (6 bases). The CDR3 covers 15 residues. V lost 3 bases and J 2 bases, leaving 13 bases between the germline ends. The germline V gene encodes CDR1 SGHRS and CDR2 YFSETQ. The CDR3 sequence is CASSSTGMPTDTQYF. In nucleotides, the CDR3 is TGCGCCAGCAGCTCAACAGGGATGCCCACAGATACGCAGTATTTT.

CDR3 nucleotides: TGTGCCAGCAGCCCAGGACAGGGCCTCAATCAGCCCCAGCATTTT. Its protein is CASSPGQGLNQPQHF. The chain employs TRBV5-4 and TRBJ1-5; 8 bases match TRBD1. Per germline, CDR1 SGHNT and CDR2 YYREEE (reference sequence). The V gene end was trimmed by 4 bases and the J gene end by 3 bases; junction bases not matched to a gene: 6. The CDR3 is made up of 15 amino acids. The full variable domain, completed using reference TRBV5-4 and TRBJ1-5, is ETGVTQSPTHLIKTRGQQVTLRCSSQSGHNTVSWYQQALGQGPQFIFQYYREEENGRGNFPPRFSGLQFPNYSSELNVNALELDDSALYLCASSPGQGLNQPQHFGDGTRLSIL.

This chain joins TRBV5-1 and TRBJ2-2; TRBD1 matches 8 bases. The CDR3 length is 15 residues. V lost 4 bases, J lost 1 base, and 3 bases stayed unmatched. Germline V gene sequence: CDR1 SGHRS, CDR2 YFSETQ. In nucleotides, the CDR3 is TGCGCCAGCAGCGGCAGGGGGCAGAACACCGGGGAGCTGTTTTTT. Encoded protein: CASSGRGQNTGELFF.

The chain couples TRBV2 to TRBJ1-5; weak D call: TRBD1 (6 bases). CDR3 length: 15 residues. V was pared by 3 bases and J by 8 bases, with 17 bases between. Germline CDR1 is SNHLY and CDR2 is FYNNEI. The CDR3 spells CASSDTGAPGEPQHF. In nucleotides, the CDR3 is TGTGCCAGCAGTGATACCGGGGCCCCAGGGGAGCCCCAGCATTTT.

In its sample, this clone was seen once. CDR3 region: CASKETGRTEAFF. CDR3 sequence (DNA): TGTGCCAGCAAGGAGACAGGGCGCACTGAAGCTTTCTTT. V gene TRBV6-1 combines with J gene TRBJ1-1; 7 nucleotides align to TRBD1. Trimming took 7 bases from V and 4 from J; bases not matched to a gene: 6. The CDR3 runs 13 residues. The germline V gene has CDR1 MNHNS and CDR2 SASEGT.